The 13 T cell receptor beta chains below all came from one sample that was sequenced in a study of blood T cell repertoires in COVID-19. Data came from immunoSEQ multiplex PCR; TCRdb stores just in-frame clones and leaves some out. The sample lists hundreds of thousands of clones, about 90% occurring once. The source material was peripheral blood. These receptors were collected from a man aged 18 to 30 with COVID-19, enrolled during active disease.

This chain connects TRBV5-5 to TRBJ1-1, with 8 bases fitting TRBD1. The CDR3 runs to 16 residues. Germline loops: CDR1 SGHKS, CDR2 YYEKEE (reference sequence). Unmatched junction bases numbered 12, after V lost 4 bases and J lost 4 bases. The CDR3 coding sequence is TGTGCCAGCAGCGGGGGGACAGGAGTGATGGGCACTGAAGCTTTCTTT. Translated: CASSGGTGVMGTEAFF.

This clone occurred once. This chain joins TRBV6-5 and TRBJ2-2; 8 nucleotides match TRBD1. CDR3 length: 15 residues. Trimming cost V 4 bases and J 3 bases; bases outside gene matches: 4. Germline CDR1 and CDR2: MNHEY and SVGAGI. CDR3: CASSFGQGYTGELFF. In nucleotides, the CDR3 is TGTGCCAGCAGTTTTGGACAGGGCTACACCGGGGAGCTGTTTTTT.

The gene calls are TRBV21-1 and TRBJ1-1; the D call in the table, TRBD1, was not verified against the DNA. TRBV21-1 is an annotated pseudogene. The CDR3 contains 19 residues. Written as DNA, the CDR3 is TGTGCCAGCAGCAAAGCGCGTGGGACAGACCACAAATATCACACTGAAGCTTTCTTT. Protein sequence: CASSKARGTDHKYHTEAFF.

In nucleotides, the CDR3 is TGTGCCAGCAGTCCGCAGGGGGTAGCTTTCTTT. Translating gives CASSPQGVAFF. The V call is TRBV27, the J call TRBJ1-1, with 7 bases matching TRBD1. This CDR3 spans 11 amino acids. J lost 10 bases, V lost 5 bases, and 4 bases had no gene match. The V gene's germline CDR1 is MNHEY and CDR2 SMNVEV (reference sequence).

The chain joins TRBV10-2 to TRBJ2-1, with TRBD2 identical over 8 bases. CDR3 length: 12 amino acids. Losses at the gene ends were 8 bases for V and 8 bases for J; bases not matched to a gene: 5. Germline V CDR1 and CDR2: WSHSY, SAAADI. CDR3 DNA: TGCGCCAGCGGGGGACTAGGGGATGAGCAGTTCTTC. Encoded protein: CASGGLGDEQFF.

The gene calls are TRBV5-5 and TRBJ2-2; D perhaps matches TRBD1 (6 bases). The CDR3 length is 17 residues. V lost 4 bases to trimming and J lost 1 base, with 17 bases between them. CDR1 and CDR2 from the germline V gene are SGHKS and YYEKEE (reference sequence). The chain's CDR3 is CASSRGAVTGNTGELFF. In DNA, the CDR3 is TGTGCCAGCAGCCGTGGGGCAGTGACAGGGAACACCGGGGAGCTGTTTTTT.

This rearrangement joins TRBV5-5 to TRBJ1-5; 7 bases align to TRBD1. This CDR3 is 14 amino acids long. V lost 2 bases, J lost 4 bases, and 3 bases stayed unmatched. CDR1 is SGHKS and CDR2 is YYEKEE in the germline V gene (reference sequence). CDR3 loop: CASSFRQGNQPQHF. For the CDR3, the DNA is TGTGCCAGCAGCTTCCGACAGGGTAATCAGCCCCAGCATTTT.

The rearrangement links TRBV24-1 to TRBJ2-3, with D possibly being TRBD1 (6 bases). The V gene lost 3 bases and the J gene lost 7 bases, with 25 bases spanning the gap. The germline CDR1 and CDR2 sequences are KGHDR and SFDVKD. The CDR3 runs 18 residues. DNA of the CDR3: TGTGCCACCAGTGATCCCTCCTCCCAGGGGACCATACCCTATACGCAGTATTTT. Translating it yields CATSDPSSQGTIPYTQYF.

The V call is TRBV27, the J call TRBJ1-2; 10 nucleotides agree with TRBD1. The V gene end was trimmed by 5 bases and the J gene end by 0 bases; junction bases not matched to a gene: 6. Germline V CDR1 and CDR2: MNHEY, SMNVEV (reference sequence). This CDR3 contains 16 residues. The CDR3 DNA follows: TGTGCCAGCAGTCCAGCCGACAGGGGGCCTAACTATGGCTACACCTTC. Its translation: CASSPADRGPNYGYTF.

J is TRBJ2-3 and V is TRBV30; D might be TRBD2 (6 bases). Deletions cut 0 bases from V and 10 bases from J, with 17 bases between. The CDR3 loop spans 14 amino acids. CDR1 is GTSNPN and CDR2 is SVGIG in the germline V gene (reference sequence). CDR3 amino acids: CAWSVSGFGSAQYF. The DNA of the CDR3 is TGTGCCTGGAGTGTAAGCGGGTTCGGCAGCGCGCAGTATTTT.

DNA for the CDR3: TGTGCCAGTAGTCTATCAAAGGGACACTACAATGAGCAGTTCTTC. This codes for CASSLSKGHYNEQFF. J is TRBJ2-1 and V is TRBV19; perhaps TRBD1 as D (6 bases). Trimming left V 5 bases short and J 3 bases short, with 14 bases between. The CDR3 is made up of 15 amino acids. Germline V gene lookup returns CDR1 LNHDA and CDR2 SQIVND (reference sequence).

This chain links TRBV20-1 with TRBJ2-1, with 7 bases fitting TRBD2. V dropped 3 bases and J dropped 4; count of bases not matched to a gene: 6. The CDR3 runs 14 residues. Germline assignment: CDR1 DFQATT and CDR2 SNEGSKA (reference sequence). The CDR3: CSASSGRLYNEQFF. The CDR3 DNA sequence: TGCAGTGCTAGTTCCGGGAGGTTGTACAATGAGCAGTTCTTC.

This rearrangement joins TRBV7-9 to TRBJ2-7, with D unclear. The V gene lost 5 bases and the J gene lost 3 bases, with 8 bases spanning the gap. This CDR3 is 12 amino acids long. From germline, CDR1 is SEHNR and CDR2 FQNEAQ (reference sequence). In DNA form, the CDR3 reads TGTGCCAGCAGCCCTGACATCTACGAGCAGTACTTC. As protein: CASSPDIYEQYF.